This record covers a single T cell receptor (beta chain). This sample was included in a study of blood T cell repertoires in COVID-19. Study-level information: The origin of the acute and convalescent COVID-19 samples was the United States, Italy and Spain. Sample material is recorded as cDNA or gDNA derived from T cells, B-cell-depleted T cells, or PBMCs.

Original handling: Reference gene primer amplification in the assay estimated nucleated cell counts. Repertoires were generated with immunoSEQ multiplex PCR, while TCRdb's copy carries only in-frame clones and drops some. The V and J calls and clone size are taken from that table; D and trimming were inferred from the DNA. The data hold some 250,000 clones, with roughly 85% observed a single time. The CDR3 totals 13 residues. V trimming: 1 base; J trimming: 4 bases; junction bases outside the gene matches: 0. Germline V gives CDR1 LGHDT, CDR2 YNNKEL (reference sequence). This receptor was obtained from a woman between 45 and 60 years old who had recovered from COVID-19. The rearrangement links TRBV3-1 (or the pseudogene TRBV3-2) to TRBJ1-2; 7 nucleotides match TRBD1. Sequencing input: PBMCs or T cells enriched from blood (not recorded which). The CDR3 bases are TGTGCCAGCAGCCAAGGGGACAGCTATGGCTACACCTTC. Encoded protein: CASSQGDSYGYTF.